One sample yielded the 26 T cell receptor beta chains listed below, sequenced in a study of CD8+ T cells in alopecia areata. Extraction of RNA preceded its reverse transcription into cDNA, which served as the sequencing template. Sequencing used immunoSEQ multiplex PCR; TCRdb keeps in-frame clones, though not all of them. The table lists about 180,000 clones, 67% of them singletons. Source: CD8+ T cells sorted from blood, taken at week 0. These receptors originate from a human donor with alopecia areata.

This chain links TRBV6-6 with TRBJ2-3; possibly TRBD1 or TRBD2 for D (5 bases each). Trimming pared 7 bases from V and 2 bases from J, leaving 16 bases between. The CDR3 loop spans 15 amino acids. Germline CDR1 and CDR2: MNHNY and SVGAGI (reference sequence). Here the CDR3 reads CASTGSPGPTDTQYF. CDR3 bases: TGTGCCAGCACCGGATCACCGGGACCCACAGATACGCAGTATTTT.

This chain connects TRBV7-6 to TRBJ2-3; tentative D call: TRBD1 (6 bases). There are 15 residues in the CDR3. V was cut by 5 bases and J by 5 bases, with 17 bases left in between. Germline V gives CDR1 SGHVS, CDR2 FNYEAQ. The CDR3 region is CASSQRTDVGDTQYF. In DNA, the CDR3 is TGTGCCAGCAGCCAAAGGACAGACGTCGGAGATACGCAGTATTTT. Looking up the rest from reference TRBV7-6 and TRBJ2-3 gives the full variable domain: GAGVSQSPRYKVTKRGQDVALRCDPISGHVSLYWYRQALGQGPEFLTYFNYEAQQDKSGLPNDRFSAERPEGSISTLTIQRTEQRDSAMYRCASSQRTDVGDTQYFGPGTRLTVL.

This chain joins TRBV27 and TRBJ1-2; D might be TRBD1 (5 bases). Looked up from germline, CDR1 is MNHEY and CDR2 is SMNVEV (reference sequence). The CDR3 has 13 amino acids. Trimming removed 2 bases at V and 7 bases at J, with 11 bases between. This chain's CDR3 is CASSLGGASGYTF. Written as DNA, the CDR3 is TGTGCCAGCAGTTTAGGTGGGGCAAGTGGCTACACCTTC.

The V and J genes are TRBV6-4 and TRBJ2-7; no firm D call. V lost 11 bases, J lost 0 bases, and 14 bases lay in between. The CDR3 is 13 amino acids. Per germline, CDR1 MRHNA and CDR2 SNTAGT. The CDR3 here is CARDHRSSYEQYF. Written as DNA, the CDR3 is TGTGCCCGCGACCATCGAAGCTCCTACGAGCAGTACTTC.

The chain combines TRBV2 with TRBJ1-1; no reliable D call. V was clipped by 8 bases and J by 8 bases, with 9 bases between them. This CDR3 is 10 amino acids long. Germline values: CDR1 SNHLY, CDR2 FYNNEI. CDR3 DNA sequence: TGTGCCAGCCGCGATGGCGAAGCTTTCTTT. Encoded protein: CASRDGEAFF.

The rearrangement links TRBV19 to TRBJ1-5; 10 bases align to TRBD1. Germline CDR1 and CDR2: LNHDA and SQIVND (reference sequence). The junction had 1 base not matched to a gene; V was cut back by 3 bases and J by 2 bases. The CDR3 spans 15 residues. The CDR3 here is CASSIGTGGNQPQHF. CDR3 nucleotide sequence: TGTGCCAGTAGTATCGGGACAGGGGGCAATCAGCCCCAGCATTTT.

The rearrangement uses TRBV6-5 and TRBJ1-3; D is unresolved. The CDR3 spans 14 residues. Germline V gives CDR1 MNHEY, CDR2 SVGAGI. Trimming removed 0 bases from V and 4 bases from J, with 7 bases in between. The CDR3 bases are TGTGCCAGCAGTTACTCGAGCCAGGGAAACACCATATATTTT. Its protein is CASSYSSQGNTIYF.

The V gene is TRBV19, the J gene TRBJ1-1; D is unresolved. In germline, CDR1 is LNHDA, CDR2 SQIVND (reference sequence). Trimming took off 8 bases at V and 0 bases at J, with 13 bases between the two ends. The CDR3 is 14 amino acids. CDR3 amino acids: CASRPSPMNTEAFF. DNA of the CDR3: TGTGCCAGTCGCCCATCCCCGATGAACACTGAAGCTTTCTTT. The full variable domain, its missing parts supplied by reference TRBV19 and TRBJ1-1, is DGGITQSPKYLFRKEGQNVTLSCEQNLNHDAMYWYRQDPGQGLRLIYYSQIVNDFQKGDIAEGYSVSREKKESFPLTVTSAQKNPTAFYLCASRPSPMNTEAFFGQGTRLTVV.

J is TRBJ1-2 and V is TRBV27; TRBD1 might be the D (6 bases). Germline lookup yields CDR1 MNHEY and CDR2 SMNVEV (reference sequence). V lost 8 bases to trimming and J lost 6 bases, with 19 bases between them. The length of the CDR3 is 14 residues. DNA of the CDR3: TGTGCCAGCGGAAGCCGGACAGAATTTCATGGCTACACCTTC. This encodes CASGSRTEFHGYTF.

The chain recombines TRBV5-1 with TRBJ2-7; 9 positions agree with TRBD1. Germline CDR1 reads SGHRS; CDR2 reads YFSETQ. The CDR3 is 17 residues long. J lost 3 bases, V lost 0 bases, and 10 bases had no gene match. In DNA form, the CDR3 reads TGCGCCAGCAGCTTGGCCAGTTCCGGGACAGGGTTCTACGAGCAGTACTTC. Its protein product is CASSLASSGTGFYEQYF. Full variable domain (remainder filled in from reference TRBV5-1 and TRBJ2-7): KAGVTQTPRYLIKTRGQQVTLSCSPISGHRSVSWYQQTPGQGLQFLFEYFSETQRNKGNFPGRFSGRQFSNSRSEMNVSTLELGDSALYLCASSLASSGTGFYEQYFGPGTRLTVT.

This clone is classed as medium-sized. One end of the junction fails to match germline, which may point to a read error. The V call is TRBV15, the J call TRBJ2-1, with 12 bases fitting TRBD2. Germline CDR1 LNHNV, CDR2 YYDKDF (reference sequence). The CDR3 loop spans 17 amino acids. In DNA form, the CDR3 reads TGTGCCACCAGCGGAGATGGACTAGCGGGGACCTACAATGAGCAGTTCTTC. It specifies CATSGDGLAGTYNEQFF.

The J gene is TRBJ2-3, the V gene TRBV6-5; weak D call: TRBD2 (7 bases). This CDR3 has 13 residues. Trimming removed 6 bases at V and 5 bases at J, with 12 bases between. CDR1 and CDR2 from the germline V gene are MNHEY and SVGAGI. CDR3 DNA sequence: TGTGCCAGCAGCGGGGGCGGGGGAGATACGCAGTATTTT. Protein product: CASSGGGGDTQYF.

This clone has only a few counts. The CDR3: CASSPLPGPAYNEQFF. For the CDR3, the DNA is TGTGCCAGCAGTCCTCTCCCGGGACCCGCCTACAATGAGCAGTTCTTC. The rearrangement links TRBV25-1 to TRBJ2-1; D is perhaps TRBD1 or TRBD2 (5 bases each). The V and J ends lost 5 bases and 2 bases respectively, with 16 bases between them. This CDR3 has 16 residues. Germline loops: CDR1 MGHDK, CDR2 SYGVNS.

This sequence joins TRBV7-9 and TRBJ2-4, with a possible D match to TRBD1 (5 bases). Deletions cut 5 bases from V and 0 bases from J, with 14 bases between. Germline assignment: CDR1 SEHNR and CDR2 FQNEAQ (reference sequence). The CDR3 length is 16 residues. DNA for the CDR3: TGTGCCAGCAGCCCGCGACAGACCCTAGCCAAAAACATTCAGTACTTC. Residues: CASSPRQTLAKNIQYF.

The chain links TRBV7-6 to TRBJ2-1; no firm D call. CDR1 SGHVS and CDR2 FNYEAQ come from the germline V gene. Deletions cut 4 bases from V and 4 bases from J, with 8 bases between. The CDR3 is made up of 13 amino acids. The chain's CDR3 is CASSSNKYNEQFF. The CDR3 DNA follows: TGTGCCAGCAGCTCGAACAAATACAATGAGCAGTTCTTC.

The chain recombines TRBV27 with TRBJ1-1; D not certain. Germline V lookup: CDR1 MNHEY, CDR2 SMNVEV (reference sequence). CDR3 length: 11 residues. The CDR3 bases are TGTGCTCCCTCCGGCGGCTCTGAAGCTTTCTTT. This translates into CAPSGGSEAFF.

V is TRBV18 and J is TRBJ1-2, with D possibly matching TRBD1 (5 bases). This CDR3 contains 15 residues. Looked up from germline, CDR1 is KGHSH and CDR2 is LQKENI. Trimming took 0 bases from V and 8 from J, leaving 16 bases between them. In DNA, the CDR3 is TGTGCCAGCTCACCACCGACAGACGTCAATTCAGGCTACACCTTC. Translated: CASSPPTDVNSGYTF. Full variable domain (missing parts from reference TRBV18 and TRBJ1-2): NAGVMQNPRHLVRRRGQEARLRCSPMKGHSHVYWYRQLPEEGLKFMVYLQKENIIDESGMPKERFSAEFPKEGPSILRIQQVVRGDSAAYFCASSPPTDVNSGYTFGSGTRLTVV.

CDR3 sequence reads: CASSPTPRTGGYGYTF. CDR3 nucleotides: TGTGCCAGCAGCCCTACCCCTCGGACAGGTGGATATGGCTACACCTTC. This rearrangement joins TRBV7-2 to TRBJ1-2, with 7 bases fitting TRBD1. The CDR3 is made up of 16 amino acids. The J segment lost 5 bases and the V segment lost 5 bases, leaving 14 bases of the junction unmatched. CDR1 and CDR2 from the germline V gene are SGHTA and FQGNSA. The full variable domain, completed using reference TRBV7-2 and TRBJ1-2, is GAGVSQSPSNKVTEKGKDVELRCDPISGHTALYWYRQSLGQGLEFLIYFQGNSAPDKSGLPSDRFSAERTGGSVSTLTIQRTQQEDSAVYLCASSPTPRTGGYGYTFGSGTRLTVV.

The chain recombines TRBV29-1 with TRBJ1-2; the match to TRBD1 covers 8 bases. CDR1 is SQVTM, CDR2 ANQGSEA, per germline. The CDR3 length is 18 residues. Trimming removed 5 bases from V and 3 bases from J; junction bases left unmatched: 20. The CDR3 loop is CSVRPGTGAQWFDYGYTF. As DNA, the CDR3 is TGCAGCGTTCGCCCCGGGACAGGTGCCCAGTGGTTTGACTATGGCTACACCTTC.

The chain combines TRBV18 with TRBJ2-7, with D possibly TRBD2 on 7 matching bases. V lost 3 bases and J lost 1, with 16 bases in between. Germline lookup yields CDR1 KGHSH and CDR2 LQKENI. The length of the CDR3 is 16 residues. CDR3 protein: CASSPGGREMSYEQYF. The DNA of the CDR3 is TGTGCCAGCTCACCCGGGGGGCGAGAGATGTCCTACGAGCAGTACTTC.

The V call is TRBV30, the J call TRBJ2-1; 8 bases match TRBD1. Germline CDR1 GTSNPN, CDR2 SVGIG (reference sequence). This CDR3 contains 13 residues. Losses at the gene ends were 6 bases for V and 9 bases for J; bases not matched to a gene: 10. The CDR3 region has the DNA TGTGCCTGCCCCCGGACAGGGCTGGCTGAGCAGTTCTTC. Translated: CACPRTGLAEQFF. The whole variable domain, remainder taken from reference TRBV30 and TRBJ2-1, is SQTIHQWPATLVQPVGSPLSLECTVEGTSNPNLYWYRQAAGRGLQLLFYSVGIGQISSEVPQNLSASRPQDRQFILSSKKLLLSDSGFYLCACPRTGLAEQFFGPGTRLTVL.

DNA for the CDR3: TGTGCCAGCAGCTTAGGGTTACGTCAAAATTCACCCCTCCACTTT. Translation: CASSLGLRQNSPLHF. The V and J genes are TRBV13 and TRBJ1-6; D is uncertain. Germline V lookup: CDR1 PRHDT, CDR2 FYEKMQ (reference sequence). V gave up 0 bases and J gave up 7 bases, with 10 bases separating them. The CDR3 length is 15 residues.

The rearrangement uses TRBV6-5 and TRBJ2-7; possibly TRBD1 for D (5 bases). The CDR3 totals 14 residues. Germline V gene sequence: CDR1 MNHEY, CDR2 SVGAGI. V lost 5 bases and J lost 2, with 13 bases in between. CDR3 sequence (DNA): TGTGCCAGCAGTAATCGACAGTATCCCTACGAGCAGTACTTC. It specifies CASSNRQYPYEQYF.

In this sample, this clone turned up a few times. The chain combines TRBV5-1 with TRBJ2-7, with D perhaps matching TRBD2 (5 bases). V gave up 4 bases and J gave up 2 bases, with 7 bases separating them. Germline V lookup: CDR1 SGHRS, CDR2 YFSETQ. The CDR3 has 12 amino acids. The CDR3 nucleotides read TGCGCCAGCAGCCCCGGGACCTACGAGCAGTACTTC. This gives the protein CASSPGTYEQYF.

The CDR3 region is CASSLSREYNSPLHF. The CDR3 DNA is TGTGCCAGCAGCTTGTCCAGGGAGTATAATTCACCCCTCCACTTT. The chain combines TRBV7-2 with TRBJ1-6, with D possibly matching TRBD1 (5 bases). The germline V and J ends were trimmed by 3 bases and 4 bases, with 10 bases remaining between them. The CDR3 totals 15 residues. Germline assignment: CDR1 SGHTA and CDR2 FQGNSA.

V gene TRBV6-1 combines with J gene TRBJ2-3; D gene unclear. The V end lost 6 bases, the J end lost 4 bases, and 8 bases lay between the germline ends. Germline V gives CDR1 MNHNS, CDR2 SASEGT. The CDR3 has 12 amino acids. CDR3 in amino acids: CASREYPDTQYF. CDR3 bases: TGTGCCAGCAGAGAGTATCCAGATACGCAGTATTTT.